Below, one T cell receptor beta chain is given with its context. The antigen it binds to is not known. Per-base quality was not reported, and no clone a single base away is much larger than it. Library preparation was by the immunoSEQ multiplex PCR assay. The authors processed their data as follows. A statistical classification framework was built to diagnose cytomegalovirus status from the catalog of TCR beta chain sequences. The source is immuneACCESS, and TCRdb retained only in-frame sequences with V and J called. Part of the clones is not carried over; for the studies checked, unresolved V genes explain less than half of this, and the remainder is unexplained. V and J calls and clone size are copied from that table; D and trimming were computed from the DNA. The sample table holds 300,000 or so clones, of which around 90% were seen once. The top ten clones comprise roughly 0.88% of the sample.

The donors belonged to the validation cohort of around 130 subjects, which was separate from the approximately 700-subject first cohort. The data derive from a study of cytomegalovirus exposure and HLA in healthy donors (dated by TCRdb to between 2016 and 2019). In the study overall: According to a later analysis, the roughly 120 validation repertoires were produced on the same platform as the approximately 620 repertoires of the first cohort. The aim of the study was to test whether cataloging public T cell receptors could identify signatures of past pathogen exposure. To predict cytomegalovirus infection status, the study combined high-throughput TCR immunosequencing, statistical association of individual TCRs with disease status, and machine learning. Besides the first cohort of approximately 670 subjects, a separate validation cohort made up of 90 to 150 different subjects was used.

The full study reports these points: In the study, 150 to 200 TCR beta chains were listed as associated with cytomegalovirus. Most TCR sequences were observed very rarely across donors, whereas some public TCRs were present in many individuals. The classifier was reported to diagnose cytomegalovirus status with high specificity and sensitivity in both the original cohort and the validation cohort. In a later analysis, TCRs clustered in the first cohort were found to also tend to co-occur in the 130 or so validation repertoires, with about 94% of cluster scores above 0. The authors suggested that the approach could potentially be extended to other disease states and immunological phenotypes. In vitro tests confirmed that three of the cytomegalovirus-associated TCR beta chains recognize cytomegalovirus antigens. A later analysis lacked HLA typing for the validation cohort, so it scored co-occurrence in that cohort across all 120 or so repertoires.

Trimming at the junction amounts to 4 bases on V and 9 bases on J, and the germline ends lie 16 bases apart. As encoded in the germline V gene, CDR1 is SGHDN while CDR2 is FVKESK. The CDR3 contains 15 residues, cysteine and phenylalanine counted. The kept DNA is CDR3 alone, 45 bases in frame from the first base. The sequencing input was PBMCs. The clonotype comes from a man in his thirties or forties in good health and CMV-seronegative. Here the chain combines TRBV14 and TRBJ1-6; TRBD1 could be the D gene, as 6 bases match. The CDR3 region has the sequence CASSRFQGQGSPLHF. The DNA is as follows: TGTGCCAGCAGCCGTTTCCAGGGGCAGGGTTCACCCCTCCACTTT. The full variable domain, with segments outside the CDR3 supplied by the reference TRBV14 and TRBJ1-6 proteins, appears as EAGVTQFPSHSVIEKGQTVTLRCDPISGHDNLYWYRRVMGKEIKFLLHFVKESKQDESGMPNNRFLAERTGGTYSTLKVQPAELEDSGVYFCASSRFQGQGSPLHFGNGTRLTVT.